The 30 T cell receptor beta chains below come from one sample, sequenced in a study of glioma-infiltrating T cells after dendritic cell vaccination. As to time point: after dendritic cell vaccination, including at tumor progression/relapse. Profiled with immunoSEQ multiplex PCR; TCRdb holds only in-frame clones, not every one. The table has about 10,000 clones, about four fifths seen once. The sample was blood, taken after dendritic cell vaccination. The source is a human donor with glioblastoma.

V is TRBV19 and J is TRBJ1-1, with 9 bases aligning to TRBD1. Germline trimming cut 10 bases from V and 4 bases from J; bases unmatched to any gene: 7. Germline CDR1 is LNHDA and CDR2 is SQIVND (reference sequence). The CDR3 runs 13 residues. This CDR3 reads CATTDRGFTEAFF. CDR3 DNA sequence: TGTGCCACCACCGACAGGGGGTTCACTGAAGCTTTCTTT.

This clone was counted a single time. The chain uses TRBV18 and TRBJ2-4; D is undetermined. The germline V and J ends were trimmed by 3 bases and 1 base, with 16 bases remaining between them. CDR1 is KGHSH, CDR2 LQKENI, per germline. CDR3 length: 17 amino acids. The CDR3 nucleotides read TGTGCCAGCTCACCTGCGTATTCGCGGATGGCCAAAAACATTCAGTACTTC. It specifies CASSPAYSRMAKNIQYF.

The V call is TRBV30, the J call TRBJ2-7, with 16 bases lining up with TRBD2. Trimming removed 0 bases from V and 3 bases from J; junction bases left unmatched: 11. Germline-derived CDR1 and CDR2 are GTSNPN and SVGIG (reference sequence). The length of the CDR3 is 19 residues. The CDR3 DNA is TGTGCCTGGAGTGTACGATGGGGGACTAGCGGGAGGGCCAGCTACGAGCAGTACTTC. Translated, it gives CAWSVRWGTSGRASYEQYF.

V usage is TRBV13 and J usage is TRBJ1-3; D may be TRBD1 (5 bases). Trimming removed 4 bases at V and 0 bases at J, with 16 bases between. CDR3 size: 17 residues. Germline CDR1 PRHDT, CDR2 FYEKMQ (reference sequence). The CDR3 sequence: CASSSRRGRSSGNTIYF. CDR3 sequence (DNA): TGTGCCAGCAGCTCCCGGCGGGGCAGAAGCTCTGGAAACACCATATATTTT.

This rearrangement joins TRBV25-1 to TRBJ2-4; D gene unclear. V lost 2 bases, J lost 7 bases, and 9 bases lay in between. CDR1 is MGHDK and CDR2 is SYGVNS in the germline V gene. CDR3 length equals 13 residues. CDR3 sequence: CASSEPPRNIQYF. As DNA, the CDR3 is TGTGCCAGCAGTGAACCCCCGCGCAACATTCAGTACTTC.

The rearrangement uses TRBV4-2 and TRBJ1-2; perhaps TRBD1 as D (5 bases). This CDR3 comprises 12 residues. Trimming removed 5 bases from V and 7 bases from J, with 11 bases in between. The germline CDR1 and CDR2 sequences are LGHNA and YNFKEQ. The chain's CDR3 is CASSTPQGGYTF. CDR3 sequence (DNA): TGTGCCAGCAGCACCCCGCAGGGTGGCTACACCTTC.

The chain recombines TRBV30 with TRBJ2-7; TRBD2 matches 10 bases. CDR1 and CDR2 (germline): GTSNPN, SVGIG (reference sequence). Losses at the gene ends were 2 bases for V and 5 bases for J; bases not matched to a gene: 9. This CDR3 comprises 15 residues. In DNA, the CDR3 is TGTGCCTGGAGTCTTGCGTCGAGCGGGAGGGACGAGCAGTACTTC. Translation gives CAWSLASSGRDEQYF.

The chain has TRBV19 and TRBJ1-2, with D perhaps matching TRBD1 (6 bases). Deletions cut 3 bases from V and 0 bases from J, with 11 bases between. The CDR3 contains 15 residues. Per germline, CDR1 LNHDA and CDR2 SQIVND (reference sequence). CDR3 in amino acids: CASSIWDTTNYGYTF. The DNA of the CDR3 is TGTGCCAGTAGTATCTGGGACACAACTAACTATGGCTACACCTTC. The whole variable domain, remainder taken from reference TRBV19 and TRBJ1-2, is DGGITQSPKYLFRKEGQNVTLSCEQNLNHDAMYWYRQDPGQGLRLIYYSQIVNDFQKGDIAEGYSVSREKKESFPLTVTSAQKNPTAFYLCASSIWDTTNYGYTFGSGTRLTVV.

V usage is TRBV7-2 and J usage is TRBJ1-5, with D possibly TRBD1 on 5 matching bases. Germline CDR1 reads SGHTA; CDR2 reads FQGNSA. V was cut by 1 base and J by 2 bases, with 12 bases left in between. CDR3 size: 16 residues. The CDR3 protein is CASSLGAGGGNQPQHF. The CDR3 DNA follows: TGTGCCAGCAGCTTAGGGGCCGGGGGTGGCAATCAGCCCCAGCATTTT.

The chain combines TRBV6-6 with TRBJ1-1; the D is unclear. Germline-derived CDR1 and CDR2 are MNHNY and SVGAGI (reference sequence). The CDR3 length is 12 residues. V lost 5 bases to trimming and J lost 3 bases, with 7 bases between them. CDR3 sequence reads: CASSHADTEAFF. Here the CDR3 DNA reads TGTGCCAGCAGTCACGCGGACACTGAAGCTTTCTTT.

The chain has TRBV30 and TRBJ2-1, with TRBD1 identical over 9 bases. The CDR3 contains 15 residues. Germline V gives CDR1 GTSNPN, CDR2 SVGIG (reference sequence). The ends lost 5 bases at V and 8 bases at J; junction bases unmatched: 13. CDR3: CAWAPLDRGGHEQFF. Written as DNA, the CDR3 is TGTGCCTGGGCCCCCCTGGACAGGGGTGGCCATGAGCAGTTCTTC.

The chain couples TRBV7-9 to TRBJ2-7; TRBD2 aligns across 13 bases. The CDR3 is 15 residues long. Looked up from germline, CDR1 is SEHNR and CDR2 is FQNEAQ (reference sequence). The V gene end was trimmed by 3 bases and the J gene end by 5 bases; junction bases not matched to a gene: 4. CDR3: CASSLRGLAGDEQYF. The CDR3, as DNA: TGTGCCAGCAGCTTGCGCGGACTAGCGGGAGACGAGCAGTACTTC.

CDR3 sequence (DNA): TGTGCCAGCAGTTTACAGGGGGCCGTATCGGGTGGAGCTTTCTTT. It codes for CASSLQGAVSGGAFF. The rearrangement links TRBV27 to TRBJ1-1; 8 bases are shared with TRBD1. The germline V gene encodes CDR1 MNHEY and CDR2 SMNVEV (reference sequence). This CDR3 is built from 15 residues. V trimming: 2 bases; J trimming: 10 bases; junction bases outside the gene matches: 12.

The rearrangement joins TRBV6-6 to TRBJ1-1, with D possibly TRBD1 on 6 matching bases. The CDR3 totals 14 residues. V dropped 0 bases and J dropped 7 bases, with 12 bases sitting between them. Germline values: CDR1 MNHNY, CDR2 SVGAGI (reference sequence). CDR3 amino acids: CASSYSEDRSEAFF. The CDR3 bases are TGTGCCAGCAGTTACTCCGAGGACAGAAGTGAAGCTTTCTTT.

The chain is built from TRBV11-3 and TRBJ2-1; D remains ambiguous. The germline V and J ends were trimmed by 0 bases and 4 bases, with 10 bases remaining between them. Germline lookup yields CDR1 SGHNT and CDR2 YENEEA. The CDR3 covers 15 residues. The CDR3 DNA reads TGTGCCAGCAGCTTAGATATTGGGCCGTACAATGAGCAGTTCTTC. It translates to CASSLDIGPYNEQFF.

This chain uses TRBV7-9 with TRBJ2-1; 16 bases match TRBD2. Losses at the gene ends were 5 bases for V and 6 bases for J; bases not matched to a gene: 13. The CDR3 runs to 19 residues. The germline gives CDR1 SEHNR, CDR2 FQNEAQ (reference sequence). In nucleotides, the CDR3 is TGTGCCAGCAGCCCCCTGGGACTAGCGGGAGGGGGTACCCCCAATGAGCAGTTCTTC. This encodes CASSPLGLAGGGTPNEQFF.

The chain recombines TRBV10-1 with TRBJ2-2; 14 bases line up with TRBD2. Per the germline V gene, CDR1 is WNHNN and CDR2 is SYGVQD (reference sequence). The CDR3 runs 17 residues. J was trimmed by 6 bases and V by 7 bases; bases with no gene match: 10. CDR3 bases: TGCGCCAGCACCGAAGGACGGACTAGCGGGAGGCCCGGGGAGCTGTTTTTT. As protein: CASTEGRTSGRPGELFF.

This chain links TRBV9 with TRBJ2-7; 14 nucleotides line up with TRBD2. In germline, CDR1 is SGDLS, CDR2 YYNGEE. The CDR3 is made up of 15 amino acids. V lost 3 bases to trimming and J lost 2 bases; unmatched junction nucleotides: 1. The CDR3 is CASSATSGGAYEQYF. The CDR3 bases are TGTGCCAGCAGCGCGACTAGCGGGGGGGCCTACGAGCAGTACTTC.

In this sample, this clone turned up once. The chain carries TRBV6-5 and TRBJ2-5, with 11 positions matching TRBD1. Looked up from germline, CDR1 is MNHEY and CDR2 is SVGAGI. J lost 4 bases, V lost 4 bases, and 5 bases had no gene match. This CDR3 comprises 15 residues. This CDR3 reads CASSSRTGGRETQYF. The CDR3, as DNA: TGTGCCAGCAGTTCACGGACAGGGGGCAGAGAGACCCAGTACTTC.

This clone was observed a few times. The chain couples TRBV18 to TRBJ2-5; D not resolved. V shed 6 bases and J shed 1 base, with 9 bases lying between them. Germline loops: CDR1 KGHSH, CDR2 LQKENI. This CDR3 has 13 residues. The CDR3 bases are TGTGCCAGCTCGCAGAGGCGCCAAGAGACCCAGTACTTC. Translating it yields CASSQRRQETQYF.

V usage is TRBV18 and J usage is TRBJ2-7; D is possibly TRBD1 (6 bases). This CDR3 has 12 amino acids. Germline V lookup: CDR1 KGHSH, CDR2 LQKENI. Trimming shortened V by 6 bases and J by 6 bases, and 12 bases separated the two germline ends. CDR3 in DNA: TGTGCCAGCTCGCCGACAGGACTCGAGCAGTACTTC. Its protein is CASSPTGLEQYF.

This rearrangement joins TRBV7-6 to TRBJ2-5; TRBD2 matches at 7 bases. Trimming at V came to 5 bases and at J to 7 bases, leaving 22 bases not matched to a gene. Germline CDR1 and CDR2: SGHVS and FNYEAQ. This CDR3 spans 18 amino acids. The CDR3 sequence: CASSGNIAGSFLIGTQYF. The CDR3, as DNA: TGTGCCAGCAGCGGGAACATAGCGGGTAGTTTTCTAATTGGGACCCAGTACTTC.

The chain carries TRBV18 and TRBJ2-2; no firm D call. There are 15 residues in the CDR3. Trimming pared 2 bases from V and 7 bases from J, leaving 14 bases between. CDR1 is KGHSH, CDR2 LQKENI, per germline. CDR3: CASSPIAASGGELFF. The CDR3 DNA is TGTGCCAGCTCACCAATTGCAGCGTCCGGCGGGGAGCTGTTTTTT.

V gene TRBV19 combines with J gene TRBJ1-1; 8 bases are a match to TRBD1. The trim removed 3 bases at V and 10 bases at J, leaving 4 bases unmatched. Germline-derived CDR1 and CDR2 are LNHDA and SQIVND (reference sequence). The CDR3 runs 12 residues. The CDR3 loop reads CASSIHTGGAFF. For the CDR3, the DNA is TGTGCCAGTAGTATCCACACAGGGGGAGCTTTCTTT. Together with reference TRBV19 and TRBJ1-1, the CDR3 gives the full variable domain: DGGITQSPKYLFRKEGQNVTLSCEQNLNHDAMYWYRQDPGQGLRLIYYSQIVNDFQKGDIAEGYSVSREKKESFPLTVTSAQKNPTAFYLCASSIHTGGAFFGQGTRLTVV.

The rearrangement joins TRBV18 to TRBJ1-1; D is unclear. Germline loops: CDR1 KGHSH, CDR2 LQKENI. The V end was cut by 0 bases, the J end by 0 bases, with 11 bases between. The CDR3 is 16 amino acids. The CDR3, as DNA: TGTGCCAGCTCACCACCGCGGGGTCTGATGAACACTGAAGCTTTCTTT. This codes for CASSPPRGLMNTEAFF.

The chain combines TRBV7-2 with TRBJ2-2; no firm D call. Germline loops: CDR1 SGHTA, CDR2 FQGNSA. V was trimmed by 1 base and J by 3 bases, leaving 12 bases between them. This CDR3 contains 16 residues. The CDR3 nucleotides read TGTGCCAGCAGCTTAGATAGCACCGCCGACACCGGGGAGCTGTTTTTT. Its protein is CASSLDSTADTGELFF.

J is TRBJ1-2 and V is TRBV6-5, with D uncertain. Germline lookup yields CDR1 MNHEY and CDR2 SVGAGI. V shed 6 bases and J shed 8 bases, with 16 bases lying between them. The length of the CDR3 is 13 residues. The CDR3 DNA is TGTGCCAGCAGCCAGATCCCAGTGTGGGGCTACACCTTC. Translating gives CASSQIPVWGYTF.

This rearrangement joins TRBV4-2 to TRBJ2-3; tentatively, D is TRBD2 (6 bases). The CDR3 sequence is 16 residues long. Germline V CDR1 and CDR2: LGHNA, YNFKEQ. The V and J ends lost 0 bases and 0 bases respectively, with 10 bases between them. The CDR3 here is CASSQDAGSSTDTQYF. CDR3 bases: TGTGCCAGCAGCCAAGATGCGGGATCAAGCACAGATACGCAGTATTTT.

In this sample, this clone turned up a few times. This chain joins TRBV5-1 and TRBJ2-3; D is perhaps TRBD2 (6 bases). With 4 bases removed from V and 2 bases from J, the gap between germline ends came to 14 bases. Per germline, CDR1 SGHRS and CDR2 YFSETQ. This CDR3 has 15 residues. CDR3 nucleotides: TGCGCCAGCAGCCCGGGGGTAGGCGTCACAGATACGCAGTATTTT. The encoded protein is CASSPGVGVTDTQYF.

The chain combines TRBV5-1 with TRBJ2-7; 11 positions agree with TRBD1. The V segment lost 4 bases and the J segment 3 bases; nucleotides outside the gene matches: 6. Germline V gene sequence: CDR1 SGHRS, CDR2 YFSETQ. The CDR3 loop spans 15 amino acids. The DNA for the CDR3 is TGCGCCAGCAGCCCAAAGGACAGGGGGCGCTACGAGCAGTACTTC. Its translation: CASSPKDRGRYEQYF. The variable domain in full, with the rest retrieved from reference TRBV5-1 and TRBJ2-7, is KAGVTQTPRYLIKTRGQQVTLSCSPISGHRSVSWYQQTPGQGLQFLFEYFSETQRNKGNFPGRFSGRQFSNSRSEMNVSTLELGDSALYLCASSPKDRGRYEQYFGPGTRLTVT.